Below, one TCR beta chain is given with its context. The antigen remains unidentified. This entry is derived from a study of pediatric ulcerative colitis. Study-level points and caveats: Two rectal CDR3 clonotypes occurred in all ulcerative colitis patients.

Up to 500,000 reads were sequenced per sample. Sequencing used immunoSEQ multiplex PCR; TCRdb keeps in-frame clones, though not all of them. The table includes 59,000 or so clones, around 80% detected once. Trimming took off 6 bases at V and 3 bases at J, with 11 bases between the two ends. The CDR3 is 13 amino acids. The germline CDR1 and CDR2 sequences are LNHDA and SQIVND (reference sequence). Blood was drawn at the time of colonoscopy. The J gene is TRBJ1-2, the V gene TRBV19; D possibly corresponds to TRBD1 (6 bases). The clonotype originates from a boy between 5 and 17 years old with moderate ulcerative colitis. Material for sequencing was blood. The CDR3 loop reads CASRQGGDYGYTF. The DNA of the CDR3 is TGTGCCAGTAGGCAAGGGGGAGACTATGGCTACACCTTC.